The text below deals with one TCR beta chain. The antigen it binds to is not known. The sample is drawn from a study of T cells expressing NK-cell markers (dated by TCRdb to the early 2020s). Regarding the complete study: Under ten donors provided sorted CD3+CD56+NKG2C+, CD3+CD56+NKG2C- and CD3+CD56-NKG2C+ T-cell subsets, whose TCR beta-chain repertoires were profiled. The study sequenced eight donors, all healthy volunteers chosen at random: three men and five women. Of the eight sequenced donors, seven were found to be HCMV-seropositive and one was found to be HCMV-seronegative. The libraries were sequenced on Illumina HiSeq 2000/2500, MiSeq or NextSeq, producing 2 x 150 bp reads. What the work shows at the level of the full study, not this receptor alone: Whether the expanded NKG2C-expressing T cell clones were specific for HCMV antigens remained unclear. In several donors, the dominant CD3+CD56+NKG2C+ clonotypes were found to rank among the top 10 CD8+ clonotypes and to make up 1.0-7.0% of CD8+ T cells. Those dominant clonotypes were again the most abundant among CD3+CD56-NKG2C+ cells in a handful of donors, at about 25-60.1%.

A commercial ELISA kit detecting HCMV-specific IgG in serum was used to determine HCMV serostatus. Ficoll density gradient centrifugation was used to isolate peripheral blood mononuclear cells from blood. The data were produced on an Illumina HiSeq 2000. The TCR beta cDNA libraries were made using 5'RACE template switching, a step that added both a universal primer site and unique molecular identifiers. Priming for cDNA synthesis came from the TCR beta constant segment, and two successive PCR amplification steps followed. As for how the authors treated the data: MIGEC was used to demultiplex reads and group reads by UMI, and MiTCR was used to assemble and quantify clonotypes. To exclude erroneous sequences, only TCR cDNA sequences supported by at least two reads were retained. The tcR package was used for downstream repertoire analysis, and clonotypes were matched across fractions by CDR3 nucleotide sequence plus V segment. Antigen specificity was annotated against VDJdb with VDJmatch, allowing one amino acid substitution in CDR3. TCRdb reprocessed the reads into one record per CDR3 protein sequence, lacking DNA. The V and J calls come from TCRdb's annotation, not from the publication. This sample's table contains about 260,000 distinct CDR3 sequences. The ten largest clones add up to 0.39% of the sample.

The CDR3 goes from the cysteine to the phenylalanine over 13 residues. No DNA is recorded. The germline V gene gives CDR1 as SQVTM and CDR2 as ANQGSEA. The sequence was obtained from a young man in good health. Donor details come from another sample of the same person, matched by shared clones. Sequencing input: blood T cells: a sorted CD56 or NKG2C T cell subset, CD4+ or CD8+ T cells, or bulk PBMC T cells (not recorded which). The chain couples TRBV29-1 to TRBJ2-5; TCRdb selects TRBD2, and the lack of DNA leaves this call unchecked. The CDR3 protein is CSVLRVAGETQYF.